This T cell receptor (beta chain) was found in a study of naive and memory T cell subsets. Points from the study as a whole: A few larger clonotypes appeared in naive repertoires, especially CD8, possibly memory cells re-expressing CD45RA.

Per the germline V gene, CDR1 is SGDLS and CDR2 is YYNGEE. CDR3 length: 16 residues. Between the trimmed V and J ends, which lost 3 bases and 7 bases, there was a span of 22 bases. A remark on this clonotype: The antigen is unknown.

An equimolar mix of two oligonucleotides served as the beta constant-region primer for TRBC1 and TRBC2. Nested alpha and beta constant-region primers with the SP2 primer drove four PCR rounds on ligated cDNA. TCRdb ran MiXCR on the UMI-ligation and nested PCR reads and lists one entry per CDR3 protein. The sample includes under 150,000 distinct CDR3 sequences, about 20% of them seen just once. The V call is TRBV9, the J call TRBJ1-2; D remains ambiguous. The material sequenced was naive CD8+ T cells from blood. This sequence originates from a human donor in good health. Here the CDR3 reads CASSEGSSDLLFGYTF. In DNA form, the CDR3 reads TGTGCCAGCAGCGAAGGCAGCTCCGATCTTCTGTTTGGCTACACCTTC.